A selection of T cell receptor beta chains follows, all from one sample in a study of blood T cells in healthy people across ages. Each CDR3 protein gets one entry after TCRdb re-called the 5' RACE reads with MiXCR. The sample lists about 570,000 distinct CDR3 sequences, approximately 25% seen once, with less than 20% in the top ten. Sequencing used blood. These receptors were obtained from a woman between 70 and 85 years old in good health. Both conserved end residues are part of each CDR3. The D gene is left open where the match is weak. Clone size is shown for a subset of rows, as once, few, many or a class of expanded clone.

>few|TRBV5-1|.|TRBJ2-5
CASSLDSKPGETQYF
TGCGCCAGCAGCTTGGACAGTAAACCGGGAGAGACCCAGTACTTC
>many|TRBV5-5|TRBD2|TRBJ2-2
CASSGGLAGNTGELFF
TGTGCCAGCAGCGGTGGACTAGCGGGGAACACCGGGGAGCTGTTTTTT
>.|TRBV12-3/TRBV12-4|.|TRBJ1-1
CASSLPRGMNTEAFF
TGTGCCAGCAGCCTTCCTCGGGGGATGAACACTGAAGCTTTCTTT
>few|TRBV9|.|TRBJ2-7
CASSPGPFLSYEQYF
TGTGCCAGCAGCCCGGGACCGTTCCTCTCCTACGAGCAGTACTTC
>.|TRBV20-1|.|TRBJ2-2
CSARDFPGSRDGELFF
TGCAGTGCTAGAGATTTTCCGGGGTCAAGGGACGGGGAGCTGTTTTTT
>few|TRBV7-8|TRBD1|TRBJ1-1
CASSLADRAEAFF
TGTGCCAGCAGCTTAGCGGACAGGGCTGAAGCTTTCTTT
>.|TRBV2|.|TRBJ1-4
CASSYDRTRVGEKLLF
TGTGCCAGCAGTTATGACAGGACTCGAGTTGGAGAAAAACTGCTTTTT
>.|TRBV10-3|.|TRBJ2-7
CAIRVDSEQYF
TGTGCCATCAGAGTAGACAGCGAGCAGTACTTC
>.|TRBV6-4|.|TRBJ2-1
CASSEIGAGASYNEQFF
TGTGCCAGCAGTGAGATCGGGGCGGGGGCCTCCTACAATGAGCAGTTCTTC
>once|TRBV11-2|.|TRBJ2-3
CASSPGPNTQYF
TGTGCCAGCTCGCCTGGACCCAATACGCAGTATTTT
>.|TRBV20-1|.|TRBJ2-2
CSARVPLAGELFF
TGCAGTGCTAGAGTCCCGTTGGCCGGGGAGCTGTTTTTT
>few|TRBV6-6|.|TRBJ1-2
CASSYRGTDGGYTF
TGTGCCAGCAGTTACAGGGGAACGGATGGTGGCTACACCTTC
>.|TRBV7-2|TRBD2|TRBJ2-5
CASSPAGTSIYETQYF
TGTGCCAGCAGCCCCGCCGGGACTAGTATCTACGAGACCCAGTACTTC
>many|TRBV12-3/TRBV12-4|.|TRBJ1-6
CASSLGPSGDNSPLHF
TGTGCCAGCAGTTTGGGACCCTCGGGGGATAATTCACCCCTCCACTTT
>.|TRBV2|.|TRBJ2-7
CASSGLGGYEQYF
TGTGCCAGCAGTGGGTTAGGGGGCTACGAGCAGTACTTC
>few|TRBV9|TRBD1|TRBJ2-2
CASSPRGTANTGELFF
TGTGCCAGCAGCCCCAGAGGGACAGCAAACACCGGGGAGCTGTTTTTT
>.|TRBV7-2|.|TRBJ1-2
CASSLVDGGNYGYTF
TGTGCCAGCAGCTTAGTAGACGGCGGAAACTATGGCTACACCTTC
>few|TRBV7-6|.|TRBJ2-6
CASSPANSGANVLTF
TGTGCCAGCAGCCCCGCGAACTCTGGGGCCAACGTCCTGACTTTC
>many|TRBV20-1|.|TRBJ2-5
CSARPGGQETQYF
TGCAGTGCTAGACCCGGGGGCCAAGAGACCCAGTACTTC
>few|TRBV5-1|TRBD1|TRBJ1-6
CASSQQGATNSPLHF
TGCGCCAGCAGCCAACAGGGGGCTACCAATTCACCCCTCCACTTT
>few|TRBV7-2|TRBD2|TRBJ2-5
CASSSRKRGDETQYF
TGTGCCAGCAGCTCACGGAAGCGGGGGGATGAGACCCAGTACTTC
>.|TRBV5-1|TRBD1|TRBJ2-5
CASRTGGPTMPYSERFF
TGCGCCAGCAGGACAGGGGGCCCTACAATGCCCTACAGTGAGCGGTTCTTC
>few|TRBV7-2|.|TRBJ1-1
CASSLERGREAFF
TGTGCCAGCAGCTTAGAGAGGGGCAGAGAAGCTTTCTTT
>.|TRBV20-1|TRBD1|TRBJ1-4
CSARRDRGEKLFF
TGCAGTGCTAGACGGGACAGGGGTGAAAAACTGTTTTTT
>.|TRBV12-3/TRBV12-4|.|TRBJ2-5
CASSLGFASAGGGQETQYF
TGTGCCAGCAGTTTGGGATTCGCGTCGGCAGGGGGAGGCCAAGAGACCCAGTACTTC
>.|TRBV5-4|.|TRBJ1-2
CASSPQLETNYGYTF
TGTGCCAGCAGCCCCCAATTGGAAACTAACTATGGCTACACCTTC
>.|TRBV20-1|.|TRBJ2-1
CSAATLHRSSYNEQFF
TGCAGTGCCGCAACACTCCACCGGAGCTCCTACAATGAGCAGTTCTTC
>few|TRBV11-3|.|TRBJ2-1
CASSPTGTGLPTLYNEQFF
TGTGCCAGCAGTCCAACAGGGACTGGTTTACCCACTCTTTACAATGAGCAGTTCTTC
>few|TRBV5-5|.|TRBJ2-3
CASSLDLHGTDTQYF
TGTGCCAGCAGCTTGGATTTGCACGGCACAGATACGCAGTATTTT
>.|TRBV6-6|TRBD1|TRBJ1-5
CASSKTGDSNQPQHF
TGTGCCAGCAGCAAGACAGGGGATAGCAATCAGCCCCAGCATTTT
>few|TRBV24-1|.|TRBJ2-3
CATSTTDLTDTQYF
TGTGCCACCAGTACGACAGATCTCACAGATACGCAGTATTTT
>many|TRBV6-6|TRBD1|TRBJ1-1
CASSFQGANTEAFF
TGTGCCAGCAGTTTCCAGGGGGCGAACACTGAAGCTTTCTTT
>.|TRBV18|.|TRBJ2-7
CASSPFSPYEQCF
TGTGCCAGCTCACCATTTTCCCCCTACGAGCAGTGCTTC
>.|TRBV18|TRBD2|TRBJ2-7
CASSPLAGASYEQYF
TGTGCCAGCTCACCTCTAGCGGGGGCCTCCTACGAGCAGTACTTC
>many|TRBV5-1|TRBD2|TRBJ2-5
CASNGGAPQETQYF
TGCGCCAGTAACGGGGGGGCGCCCCAAGAGACCCAGTACTTC
>.|TRBV30|.|TRBJ2-2
CAWSVRGELFF
TGTGCCTGGAGTGTACGAGGGGAGCTGTTTTTT
>.|TRBV7-9|TRBD1|TRBJ2-1
CASSRDRTYNEQFF
TGTGCCAGCAGCCGGGACAGAACCTACAATGAGCAGTTCTTC